These T cell receptor beta chains were read from a single sample in a study of blood T cell repertoires in COVID-19. Sequencing used immunoSEQ multiplex PCR; TCRdb keeps in-frame clones, though not all of them. The data show fewer than 150,000 clones, more than 80% seen once. What was sequenced was peripheral blood. All receptors come from a woman at least 80 years old in a cohort sampled during active or convalescent COVID-19. Both conserved end residues are part of each CDR3. D genes are given only for firm matches. Size is omitted from some rows. Given values are once, few, many or a class for expanded clones.

D: .; V: TRBV11-1; J: TRBJ2-5; size: .; DNA: TGTGCCAGCAGCTTGAATGCGGCTCAAGAGACCCAGTACTTC; CDR3: CASSLNAAQETQYF
D: TRBD2; V: TRBV5-6; J: TRBJ2-7; size: .; DNA: TGTGCCAGCAGCTTGAGGCGGGGGGCGTCCTACGAGCAGTACTTC; CDR3: CASSLRRGASYEQYF
D: TRBD1; V: TRBV6-1; J: TRBJ1-5; size: .; DNA: TGTGCCAGCAGTGGGGGTGGGACAGGCGTACATCAGCCCCAGCATTTT; CDR3: CASSGGGTGVHQPQHF
D: TRBD1; V: TRBV29-1; J: TRBJ1-1; size: .; DNA: TGCAGCGTGGAACTCCCGGGACAGATGAACACTGAAGCTTTCTTT; CDR3: CSVELPGQMNTEAFF
D: .; V: TRBV5-1; J: TRBJ1-2; size: few; DNA: TGCGCCAGCAGCTTTGGGGGCAACTATGGCTACACCTTC; CDR3: CASSFGGNYGYTF
D: .; V: TRBV5-1; J: TRBJ1-4; size: .; DNA: TGCGCCAGCAGACGCGGGACCTCAGGGTACAATGAAAAACTGTTTTTT; CDR3: CASRRGTSGYNEKLFF
D: TRBD1; V: TRBV15; J: TRBJ2-2; size: .; DNA: TGTGCCACCAGCAGAGAATCATACAGGGGGAACACCGGGGAGCTGTTTTTT; CDR3: CATSRESYRGNTGELFF
D: TRBD2; V: TRBV19; J: TRBJ2-1; size: .; DNA: TGTGCCAGTAGTATTCTCGGGGGGGCAAACAATGAGCAGTTCTTC; CDR3: CASSILGGANNEQFF
D: .; V: TRBV7-3; J: TRBJ2-2; size: .; DNA: TGTGCCAGCAGCTTATCGGGGACCGGGGAGCTGTTTTTT; CDR3: CASSLSGTGELFF
D: TRBD1; V: TRBV4-1; J: TRBJ1-6; size: .; DNA: TGCGCCAGCAGCCCCAGGGACAGGTCACCCCTCCACTTT; CDR3: CASSPRDRSPLHF
D: TRBD1; V: TRBV18; J: TRBJ1-2; size: .; DNA: TGTGCCAGCTCACCCCAAAGCGGGACAGGGGAAGGCTACACCTTC; CDR3: CASSPQSGTGEGYTF
D: .; V: TRBV6-1; J: TRBJ2-3; size: .; DNA: TGTGCCAGCAGTGAGCGGGTATTCCCGGGAGAGAATACGCAGTATTTT; CDR3: CASSERVFPGENTQYF
D: TRBD1; V: TRBV6-5; J: TRBJ1-2; size: .; DNA: TGTGCCAGCAGTCCGGGGACAGGGGCTAACTATGGCTACACCTTC; CDR3: CASSPGTGANYGYTF
D: TRBD1; V: TRBV18; J: TRBJ2-3; size: .; DNA: TGTGCCAGCTCACCTGACAGGGCAGATACGCAGTATTTT; CDR3: CASSPDRADTQYF
D: TRBD1; V: TRBV15; J: TRBJ2-5; size: .; DNA: TGTGCCACCAGCGGGGGGACAGGGGTAGAGACCCAGTACTTC; CDR3: CATSGGTGVETQYF
D: .; V: TRBV29-1; J: TRBJ1-2; size: .; DNA: TGCAGCGTGGACAGTAGGGGCTATTATGGCTACACCTTC; CDR3: CSVDSRGYYGYTF
D: TRBD2; V: TRBV5-4; J: TRBJ2-1; size: .; DNA: TGTGCCAGCAGCCCTGCCTGGGGGGCGGGGGGGCGGAATGAGCAGTTCTTC; CDR3: CASSPAWGAGGRNEQFF
D: .; V: TRBV5-1; J: TRBJ1-2; size: .; DNA: TGCGCCAGCAGCTTAGGGGGTACTAACTATGGCTACACCTTC; CDR3: CASSLGGTNYGYTF
D: .; V: TRBV19; J: TRBJ1-6; size: .; DNA: TGTGCCAGTATGGGTCGTGGAGCGGATTCACCCCTCCACTTT; CDR3: CASMGRGADSPLHF
D: .; V: TRBV6-6; J: TRBJ1-3; size: .; DNA: TGTGCCAGCAGTTACTCGGGGGGGAGCTCTGGAAACACCATATATTTT; CDR3: CASSYSGGSSGNTIYF
D: TRBD1; V: TRBV12-3/TRBV12-4; J: TRBJ1-2; size: .; DNA: TGTGCCAGCAGTTTTCAGGGGGCGAGGGGCTACACCTTC; CDR3: CASSFQGARGYTF
D: .; V: TRBV7-2; J: TRBJ1-6; size: .; DNA: TGTGCCAGCAGCTTAAAGGGGACCCTCCACTTT; CDR3: CASSLKGTLHF
D: TRBD1; V: TRBV18; J: TRBJ1-1; size: .; DNA: TGTGCCAGCTCACGATCGACAGGGGGTGGAACTGAAGCTTTCTTT; CDR3: CASSRSTGGGTEAFF
D: .; V: TRBV5-6; J: TRBJ2-5; size: .; DNA: TGTGCCAGCAGCTTACCCAGGGGGGCCGGGGAAGAGACCCAGTACTTC; CDR3: CASSLPRGAGEETQYF
D: .; V: TRBV19; J: TRBJ1-5; size: once; DNA: TGTGCCAGTAGACAAACAGGGAATTATCAGCCCCAGCATTTT; CDR3: CASRQTGNYQPQHF
D: .; V: TRBV3-1/TRBV3-2; J: TRBJ1-3; size: .; DNA: TGTGCCAGCAGCCAAGACACAGTCTCTGGAAACACCATATATTTT; CDR3: CASSQDTVSGNTIYF
D: TRBD1; V: TRBV6-6; J: TRBJ1-2; size: .; DNA: TGTGCCAGCATCACAGGGGGGGGGCTCGGCTACACCTTC; CDR3: CASITGGGLGYTF
D: .; V: TRBV16; J: TRBJ1-1; size: .; DNA: TGTGCCAGCAGCCAACCGGCCCAGGGTGGAAGCACTGAAGCTTTCTTT; CDR3: CASSQPAQGGSTEAFF
D: TRBD1; V: TRBV7-8; J: TRBJ2-2; size: .; DNA: TGTGCCAGCAGCTCTACAGGGGCCGCGGGCGGGGAGCTGTTTTTT; CDR3: CASSSTGAAGGELFF
D: TRBD1; V: TRBV2; J: TRBJ1-2; size: .; DNA: TGTGCCAGCAGTCAGGAGACAGGGGCGGGTAACTATGGCTACACCTTC; CDR3: CASSQETGAGNYGYTF
D: TRBD1; V: TRBV10-2; J: TRBJ1-1; size: few; DNA: TGCGCCAGCAGTGAAGCCGGACAGGCTGAAGCTTTCTTT; CDR3: CASSEAGQAEAFF
D: .; V: TRBV7-8; J: TRBJ2-5; size: .; DNA: TGTGCCAGCAGCCGGCAGGGGCGGGAGACCCAGTACTTC; CDR3: CASSRQGRETQYF
D: .; V: TRBV10-3; J: TRBJ1-2; size: .; DNA: TGTGCCATCCCGGGCGGGCACTATGGCTACACCTTC; CDR3: CAIPGGHYGYTF
D: TRBD1; V: TRBV24-1; J: TRBJ1-1; size: once; DNA: TGTGCCACCAGAGAGACAGGGTCCACTGAAGCTTTCTTT; CDR3: CATRETGSTEAFF
D: .; V: TRBV14; J: TRBJ2-5; size: .; DNA: TGTGCCAGCAGCCTAGCAGCGACGGGGACCCAGTACTTC; CDR3: CASSLAATGTQYF
D: TRBD1; V: TRBV14; J: TRBJ2-1; size: .; DNA: TGTGCCAGCAGCCATCAGAGCTCCCGACAGGGACCCTACAATGAGCAGTTCTTC; CDR3: CASSHQSSRQGPYNEQFF
D: .; V: TRBV5-1; J: TRBJ2-7; size: .; DNA: TGCGCCAGCAGCTTGGGATTCGGGGGAACCTACGAGCAGTACTTC; CDR3: CASSLGFGGTYEQYF
D: TRBD1; V: TRBV27; J: TRBJ1-5; size: .; DNA: TGTGCCAGCAGGGACAGGGGAAATCAGCCCCAGCATTTT; CDR3: CASRDRGNQPQHF
D: .; V: TRBV10-2; J: TRBJ1-3; size: .; DNA: TGCGCCAGCAGTTCCCCAGGATCTGGAAACACCATATATTTT; CDR3: CASSSPGSGNTIYF
D: TRBD1; V: TRBV19; J: TRBJ1-5; size: .; DNA: TGTGCCAGTAGGGACAGGGGGCGCCAGCCCCAGCATTTT; CDR3: CASRDRGRQPQHF
D: TRBD2; V: TRBV24-1; J: TRBJ2-2; size: .; DNA: TGTGCCACCAGTGATCCGGGACTAGCGGGGGGAACGAACACCGGGGAGCTGTTTTTT; CDR3: CATSDPGLAGGTNTGELFF
D: TRBD1; V: TRBV19; J: TRBJ2-3; size: .; DNA: TGTGCCAGTCAGGACAGGGGCACAGATACGCAGTATTTT; CDR3: CASQDRGTDTQYF
D: TRBD1; V: TRBV9; J: TRBJ1-1; size: .; DNA: TGTGCCAGCAGCGTATTGGGACAGATGAACACTGAAGCTTTCTTT; CDR3: CASSVLGQMNTEAFF
D: .; V: TRBV4-1; J: TRBJ1-2; size: .; DNA: TGCGCCAGCAGCCAAATTCAGGGAAGGGGTGGCTACACCTTC; CDR3: CASSQIQGRGGYTF
D: .; V: TRBV19; J: TRBJ1-5; size: .; DNA: TGTGCCAGTAGTACCACGAGTCGTGGAGGGAGGCGAGGCAATCAGCCCCAGCATTTT; CDR3: CASSTTSRGGRRGNQPQHF
D: TRBD2; V: TRBV3-1/TRBV3-2; J: TRBJ2-3; size: .; DNA: TGTGCCAGCAGCCCGTCCGGGGGGGCCGATACGCAGTATTTT; CDR3: CASSPSGGADTQYF
D: .; V: TRBV3-1/TRBV3-2; J: TRBJ2-3; size: once; DNA: TGTGCCAGCAGCCAAGTCCGGGTAGATACGCAGTATTTT; CDR3: CASSQVRVDTQYF
D: .; V: TRBV30; J: TRBJ1-1; size: .; DNA: TGTGCCTGGAAACAGGGACCCATGAACACTGAAGCTTTCTTT; CDR3: CAWKQGPMNTEAFF
D: TRBD1; V: TRBV4-1; J: TRBJ2-3; size: .; DNA: TGCGCCAGCAGCCAATCCGGGACAGGGGGCACAGATACGCAGTATTTT; CDR3: CASSQSGTGGTDTQYF
D: .; V: TRBV19; J: TRBJ1-3; size: .; DNA: TGTGCCAGTAGTCCGGTTGGAAACACCATATATTTT; CDR3: CASSPVGNTIYF
D: TRBD1; V: TRBV19; J: TRBJ1-5; size: .; DNA: TGTGCCAGTACCATGGTCGGACAGGGGGGTCAGCCCCAGCATTTT; CDR3: CASTMVGQGGQPQHF
D: .; V: TRBV6-5; J: TRBJ2-6; size: .; DNA: TGTGCCAGCAGCCTCAGGGCCTCTGGGGCCAACGTCCTGACTTTC; CDR3: CASSLRASGANVLTF
D: TRBD1; V: TRBV16; J: TRBJ2-5; size: .; DNA: TGTGCCAGCAGCCAATCTACAAGGGGGCGCCGAGAGACCCAGTACTTC; CDR3: CASSQSTRGRRETQYF
D: TRBD1; V: TRBV28; J: TRBJ2-2; size: .; DNA: TGTGCCAGCAGGAGGACAGGGCCCGGGGAGCTGTTTTTT; CDR3: CASRRTGPGELFF
D: .; V: TRBV5-6; J: TRBJ1-4; size: .; DNA: TGTGCCAGCAGCTTTGACAAAATGTCAACTAATGAAAAACTGTTTTTT; CDR3: CASSFDKMSTNEKLFF
D: .; V: TRBV2; J: TRBJ1-2; size: .; DNA: TGTGCCAGCAGTGTCGGGGGAACCTATGGCTACACCTTC; CDR3: CASSVGGTYGYTF
D: .; V: TRBV19; J: TRBJ2-5; size: .; DNA: TGTGCCAGTAGGCGGACTACCCAAGAGACCCAGTACTTC; CDR3: CASRRTTQETQYF